These 11 T cell receptor beta chains were sequenced from one sample in a study of blood T cell repertoires in COVID-19. TCRdb keeps only in-frame clones here, not all; method: immunoSEQ multiplex PCR. The sample yields some 100,000 clones, roughly 90% seen once. Input material: peripheral blood. The receptors come from a man in his fifties with active COVID-19.

V and J are TRBV2 and TRBJ1-1; 7 nucleotides match TRBD1. The V gene's germline CDR1 is SNHLY and CDR2 FYNNEI. The V gene end was trimmed by 4 bases and the J gene end by 2 bases; junction bases not matched to a gene: 13. This CDR3 is built from 17 residues. CDR3 loop: CASSVTFHRGLNTEAFF. CDR3 bases: TGTGCCAGCAGTGTCACATTTCACAGGGGATTAAACACTGAAGCTTTCTTT.

The V gene is TRBV14, the J gene TRBJ1-1; possibly TRBD1 for D (5 bases). The V end lost 2 bases, the J end lost 11 bases, and 24 bases lay between the germline ends. The length of the CDR3 is 16 residues. The V gene's germline CDR1 is SGHDN and CDR2 FVKESK. CDR3 amino acids: CASSQPSPMPGDGAFF. For the CDR3, the DNA is TGTGCCAGCAGCCAACCTAGCCCTATGCCGGGGGACGGGGCTTTCTTT.

This clone has more than one count but fewer than ten. This sequence joins TRBV11-2 and TRBJ1-5, with 9 bases matching TRBD1. CDR1 SGHAT and CDR2 FQNNGV come from the germline V gene. This CDR3 region has 14 residues. J was trimmed by 9 bases and V by 5 bases; bases with no gene match: 8. The CDR3 DNA is TGTGCCAGCAGCCCCCCCGGGACAGGGACGCCCCAGCATTTT. Translating gives CASSPPGTGTPQHF.

The genes are TRBV2 and TRBJ2-1; 7 bases are a match to TRBD1. Germline CDR1 is SNHLY and CDR2 is FYNNEI. CDR3 size: 14 residues. J lost 3 bases, V lost 6 bases, and 5 bases had no gene match. The CDR3 reads CASRGQSIYNEQFF. The CDR3 DNA sequence: TGTGCCAGCAGGGGACAGAGCATCTACAATGAGCAGTTCTTC.

The CDR3 loop reads CAWSRGQSGDTQYF. CDR3 DNA sequence: TGTGCCTGGAGTAGGGGACAATCGGGAGATACGCAGTATTTT. This chain joins TRBV30 and TRBJ2-3; possibly TRBD1 for D (6 bases). Germline CDR1 and CDR2: GTSNPN and SVGIG (reference sequence). The CDR3 runs to 14 residues. Trimming cost V 2 bases and J 5 bases, with 14 bases left between them.

The rearrangement uses TRBV19 and TRBJ2-4, with 9 bases fitting TRBD1. Per the germline V gene, CDR1 is LNHDA and CDR2 is SQIVND (reference sequence). The CDR3 has 14 residues. V dropped 5 bases and J dropped 7; count of bases not matched to a gene: 6. CDR3 in DNA: TGTGCCAGTAGTGACGGACAGGGGCCGAACATTCAGTACTTC. Its translation: CASSDGQGPNIQYF.

The gene calls are TRBV5-8 and TRBJ2-1; the match to TRBD1 covers 11 bases. The CDR3 is made up of 15 amino acids. CDR1 and CDR2 (germline): SGHTS, YDEGEE. V lost 4 bases to trimming and J lost 4 bases; unmatched junction nucleotides: 4. The CDR3 DNA is TGTGCCAGCAGCCCCGGACAGGGGGCGTACAATGAGCAGTTCTTC. Translating gives CASSPGQGAYNEQFF.

Turning to this clone: Sequence at one end of the junction differs from germline and may be a read error. The chain has TRBV29-1 and TRBJ1-4; D is possibly TRBD1 (6 bases). The CDR3 totals 9 residues. Germline V gene data show CDR1 as SQVTM and CDR2 as ANQGSEA. CDR3 region: CSGGAGANF. The CDR3 coding sequence is TGCAGCGGGGGAGCAGGGGCCAATTTT.

The rearrangement links TRBV5-1 to TRBJ2-3, with no clear D. V was trimmed by 2 bases and J by 0 bases, leaving 10 bases between them. CDR3 size: 15 residues. Germline values: CDR1 SGHRS, CDR2 YFSETQ. In DNA, the CDR3 is TGCGCCAGCAGCTTATTTGCGACTAGCACAGATACGCAGTATTTT. Its protein is CASSLFATSTDTQYF. Full variable domain (rest looked up from reference TRBV5-1 and TRBJ2-3): KAGVTQTPRYLIKTRGQQVTLSCSPISGHRSVSWYQQTPGQGLQFLFEYFSETQRNKGNFPGRFSGRQFSNSRSEMNVSTLELGDSALYLCASSLFATSTDTQYFGPGTRLTVL.

J is TRBJ1-2 and V is TRBV4-2; 7 bases agree with TRBD1. Per germline, CDR1 LGHNA and CDR2 YNFKEQ. This CDR3 has 15 residues. The ends lost 0 bases at V and 8 bases at J; junction bases unmatched: 9. CDR3: CASSQDGTGAVGYTF. For the CDR3, the DNA is TGTGCCAGCAGCCAAGATGGAACAGGGGCAGTGGGCTACACCTTC.

The chain uses TRBV6-5 and TRBJ1-3, with 7 bases aligning to TRBD1. The CDR3 runs to 15 residues. Per germline, CDR1 MNHEY and CDR2 SVGAGI. V shed 4 bases and J 4 bases; nucleotides not matched to a gene: 7. CDR3 bases: TGTGCCAGCAGTTCAAACAGGGGAGGAGGAAACACCATATATTTT. Protein product: CASSSNRGGGNTIYF.